Listed below are T cell receptor beta chains from one sample, sequenced in a study of cytomegalovirus exposure and HLA in healthy donors. Clones were sequenced by immunoSEQ multiplex PCR, and TCRdb holds only the in-frame ones, with some missing. The profile shows roughly 150,000 clones, roughly four fifths of them singletons. The material sequenced was PBMCs. These receptors came from a man aged 25-40 years in good health and CMV-seronegative. CDR3s include the opening cysteine and the closing phenylalanine or tryptophan. The D gene is left open where the match is weak. Rows may omit the clone size; those that give it use once, few, many or a size class.

V: TRBV10-2
length: 14
D: TRBD2
J: TRBJ2-1
size: -
DNA: TGCGCCAGCGGGAGCGGGAGGAAACCTAATGAGCAGTTCTTC
CDR3: CASGSGRKPNEQFF

V: TRBV4-1
length: 15
D: TRBD1
J: TRBJ1-1
size: -
DNA: TGCGCCAGCAGCCAAGATACTGCGAGACAGGGCTCAGCTTTCTTT
CDR3: CASSQDTARQGSAFF

V: TRBV4-2
length: 15
D: TRBD1
J: TRBJ2-6
size: -
DNA: TGTGCCAGCAGCCACAGGGGGCCCGGGGCCAACGTCCTGACTTTC
CDR3: CASSHRGPGANVLTF

V: TRBV5-1
length: 17
D: TRBD1
J: TRBJ2-2
size: -
DNA: TGCGCCAGCAGCTTGGCAACAGGGGCGACGAACACCGGGGAGCTGTTTTTT
CDR3: CASSLATGATNTGELFF

V: TRBV5-6
length: 13
D: TRBD2
J: TRBJ2-7
size: few
DNA: TGTGCCAGTGGCGGGAGCGCCTCCTACGAGCAGTACTTC
CDR3: CASGGSASYEQYF

V: TRBV27
length: 12
D: TRBD1
J: TRBJ1-5
size: -
DNA: TGTGCCAGTCGACAGGGGGCGCAGCCCCAGCATTTT
CDR3: CASRQGAQPQHF

V: TRBV5-1
length: 14
D: -
J: TRBJ2-1
size: -
DNA: TGCGCCAGCAGCTTGGGAGGCGGGTACAATGAGCAGTTCTTC
CDR3: CASSLGGGYNEQFF

V: TRBV2
length: 12
D: -
J: TRBJ2-5
size: once
DNA: TGTGCCAGCGCACTAGCATCGGAGACCCAGTACTTC
CDR3: CASALASETQYF

V: TRBV4-1
length: 16
D: -
J: TRBJ2-5
size: few
DNA: TGCGCCAGCAGCCATCCGGTGGGCGGGACCCAAGAGACCCAGTACTTC
CDR3: CASSHPVGGTQETQYF

V: TRBV18
length: 15
D: -
J: TRBJ1-5
size: -
DNA: TGTGCCAGCTCACCACAACAGGGAGGGGATCAGCCCCAGCATTTT
CDR3: CASSPQQGGDQPQHF

V: TRBV6-1
length: 14
D: TRBD1
J: TRBJ2-5
size: -
DNA: TGTGCCAGCAGTCCCGGGACAGGGGTAGAGACCCAGTACTTC
CDR3: CASSPGTGVETQYF

V: TRBV14
length: 14
D: TRBD1
J: TRBJ2-3
size: once
DNA: TGTGCCAGCAGCCAGGGACAGGGGGATGATACGCAGTATTTT
CDR3: CASSQGQGDDTQYF

V: TRBV5-1
length: 16
D: TRBD2
J: TRBJ2-3
size: -
DNA: TGCGCCAGCAGCAACGGACTAGCGTGGGGCACAGATACGCAGTATTTT
CDR3: CASSNGLAWGTDTQYF

V: TRBV29-1
length: 14
D: -
J: TRBJ2-1
size: -
DNA: TGCGGAGGACGGGCGGGGCCTACCTACAATGAGCAGTTCTTC
CDR3: CGGRAGPTYNEQFF

V: TRBV12-5
length: 15
D: -
J: TRBJ1-5
size: -
DNA: TGTGCTAGTGGTTTGGATCAAGAGAGCGGTCAGCCCCAGCATTTT
CDR3: CASGLDQESGQPQHF

V: TRBV5-1
length: 18
D: TRBD1
J: TRBJ1-2
size: -
DNA: TGCGCCAGCAGCTTGGTGGTTACCGGGACAGGGGATTCATCTGGCTACACCTTC
CDR3: CASSLVVTGTGDSSGYTF

V: TRBV9
length: 14
D: -
J: TRBJ2-1
size: -
DNA: TGTGCCAGCAGCGTAGATTTAGGAGAGCGCGAGCAGTTCTTC
CDR3: CASSVDLGEREQFF

V: TRBV19
length: 14
D: -
J: TRBJ2-1
size: -
DNA: TGTGCCAGTAGTAAAAATAGCGGCTACAATGAGCAGTTCTTC
CDR3: CASSKNSGYNEQFF

V: TRBV27
length: 15
D: TRBD1
J: TRBJ1-5
size: -
DNA: TGTGCCAGCAGTCCGACAGGGGGAGGCAATCAGCCCCAGCATTTT
CDR3: CASSPTGGGNQPQHF

V: TRBV19
length: 15
D: -
J: TRBJ2-5
size: -
DNA: TGTGCCAGTAGTATAGCAGGCCGCCATCAAGAGACCCAGTACTTC
CDR3: CASSIAGRHQETQYF

V: TRBV30
length: 14
D: -
J: TRBJ2-7
size: -
DNA: TGTGCCTGGAGTGTGGTCAGGCCCGCCGACGAGCAGTACTTC
CDR3: CAWSVVRPADEQYF

V: TRBV11-2
length: 15
D: -
J: TRBJ2-3
size: -
DNA: TGTGCCAGCAGCTTAGTTGGGGCCACCACAGATACGCAGTATTTT
CDR3: CASSLVGATTDTQYF

V: TRBV4-2
length: 15
D: TRBD1
J: TRBJ2-1
size: once
DNA: TGTGCCAGCAGCCAAGATTACCCCCCAGGGACAGGGTCGTTCTTC
CDR3: CASSQDYPPGTGSFF

V: TRBV6-6
length: 14
D: TRBD2
J: TRBJ2-7
size: -
DNA: TGTGCCAGCAGGCTACTAGCGACCTCCTACGAGCAGTACTTC
CDR3: CASRLLATSYEQYF